This T cell receptor beta chain was recovered during a study of OX40 agonist ivuxolimab in advanced cancers. Study as a whole: Treatment of patients was with ivuxolimab, an agonistic anti-OX40 (CD134) antibody. Among those enrolled, mean age was around 60 years (range about 23 to 85) and 75% to 85% were male. General study points: CD8+ T cells (on average) carried more expanded clones than CD4+ T cells. The authors did not determine the antigen specificity of the expanded peripheral T cells.

Germline trimming cut 2 bases from V and 2 bases from J; bases unmatched to any gene: 3. Germline loops: CDR1 SGHAT, CDR2 FQDESV (reference sequence). The CDR3 is 14 amino acids. Profiled with immunoSEQ multiplex PCR; TCRdb holds only in-frame clones, not every one. The repertoire has tens of thousands of clones, approximately 90% of them found once; the top ten carry about 1.4%. Worth noting for this clone: Antigen: not known.

The V and J genes are TRBV11-1 and TRBJ2-7; 7 bases are shared with TRBD1. The receptor was isolated from an adult with an advanced solid tumor such as melanoma, head and neck, liver or kidney cancer. The sequencing used CD4+ or CD8+ T cells sorted from blood, collected in a trial of the OX40 agonist ivuxolimab. The CDR3 spells CASSLSQGAYEQYF. The CDR3 DNA reads TGTGCCAGCAGCTTATCTCAGGGGGCCTACGAGCAGTACTTC.